Below are 26 T cell receptor beta chains sequenced from a single sample in a study of T cell clonality in common variable immunodeficiency. Libraries were prepared by immunoSEQ multiplex PCR; TCRdb keeps only in-frame clonotypes and omits some of them. The sample includes roughly 40,000 clones, none of them occurring once. Specimen: peripheral blood mononuclear cells. These TCRs come from a person aged 18 to 70 in good health.

This clone was detected ten times or more. The read comes to an end 3 residues before the CDR3 does, leaving the germline J gene to fill in the end. The V gene is TRBV18, the J gene TRBJ2-2; TRBD1 matches at 9 bases. This CDR3 is built from 14 residues. Trimming removed 5 bases from V and 6 bases from J; junction bases left unmatched: 4. CDR1 KGHSH and CDR2 LQKENI come from the germline V gene. CDR3 region: CASSTTGGAGELFF. The CDR3 DNA, read in part, is TGTGCCAGCTCAACCACAGGGGGCGCCGGGGAG.

Ten or more counts support this clone. The sequenced fragment ends 3 residues before the CDR3 boundary, so the rest is inferred from the germline J gene. The V call is TRBV2, the J call TRBJ1-5, with TRBD1 as a possible D gene (5 bases). Trimming left V 7 bases short and J 5 bases short, with 12 bases between. Germline-derived CDR1 and CDR2 are SNHLY and FYNNEI. This CDR3 comprises 13 residues. The sequenced CDR3 bases are TGTGCCAGCACCGGACACGCTGATCAGCCC. Translated, it gives CASTGHADQP. The entire CDR3 protein is CASTGHADQPQHF.

To note about this clone: Read sequence stops 3 residues before the CDR3 end, and the germline J gene provides the missing end. V and J are TRBV5-1 and TRBJ2-1; 12 positions match TRBD2. With V trimmed by 2 bases and J by 7 bases, 10 bases remained unmatched. The V gene's germline CDR1 is SGHRS and CDR2 YFSETQ. The CDR3 totals 17 residues. CDR3: CASSFSSGGAGVNEQFF. The CDR3 DNA, read in part, is TGCGCCAGCAGCTTTTCTAGCGGGGGGGCCGGGGTAAATGAG.

This clone was observed many times. The read finishes 3 residues shy of the CDR3 end, and the germline J gene is used to complete it. J is TRBJ1-4 and V is TRBV20-1, with 9 nucleotides matching TRBD1. The CDR3 sequence is 14 residues long. The germline gives CDR1 DFQATT, CDR2 SNEGSKA (reference sequence). CDR3 protein: CRGGQGGSNEKLFF. The part of the CDR3 DNA that was read is TGCAGGGGGGGACAGGGTGGCTCTAATGAAAAA.

This clone was observed many times. With the read ending 3 residues before the CDR3 end, the germline J gene is used to fill in that end. The gene calls are TRBV20-1 and TRBJ2-1; TRBD2 matches 11 bases. Trimming took 1 base from V and 5 from J; bases not matched to a gene: 10. The CDR3 loop spans 17 amino acids. Looked up from germline, CDR1 is DFQATT and CDR2 is SNEGSKA (reference sequence). CDR3 bases read: TGCAGTGCTAGAGGACTAGCGGGATTGGGGGGGGACAATGAG. Its translation: CSARGLAGLGGDNE. The whole CDR3 sequence reads CSARGLAGLGGDNEQFF.

Many counts were recorded for this clone. The CDR3 end lies 3 residues beyond the end of the read and is filled in from the germline J gene. The rearrangement uses TRBV7-7 and TRBJ2-3; D remains unclear. The germline V gene has CDR1 SSHAT and CDR2 FNYEAQ (reference sequence). Trimming stripped 1 base from V and 0 bases from J, with 5 bases between. The CDR3 length is 14 residues. CDR3 sequence reads: CASSLDRSTDTQYF. The CDR3 DNA, read in part, is TGTGCCAGCAGCTTAGACAGAAGCACAGATACG.

This clone has at least ten counts. Sequencing ends 3 residues short of the CDR3 end; the germline J gene provides the rest. V is TRBV5-1 and J is TRBJ2-5, with a weak D call TRBD1 (5 bases). Looked up from germline, CDR1 is SGHRS and CDR2 is YFSETQ. The CDR3 is 12 amino acids. Trimming took off 5 bases at V and 5 bases at J, with 10 bases between the two ends. Partial CDR3 DNA: TGCGCCAGCAGTTATAACAGGGAGACC. Translating gives CASSYNRET. The complete CDR3 protein is CASSYNRETQYF.

This clone was seen repeatedly, ten times or more. With the read ending 3 residues before the CDR3 end, the germline J gene is used to fill in that end. The chain joins TRBV5-1 to TRBJ2-7; D call uncertain. Germline V lookup: CDR1 SGHRS, CDR2 YFSETQ. Trimming removed 0 bases at V and 0 bases at J, with 10 bases between. The CDR3 loop spans 15 amino acids. The CDR3 here is CASSLEPGLSYEQYF. The part of the CDR3 DNA that was read is TGCGCCAGCAGCTTGGAACCAGGTCTCTCCTACGAG.

This clone was seen repeatedly, ten times or more. Read data end 3 residues before the CDR3 end; the end is taken from the germline J gene. V is TRBV20-1 and J is TRBJ1-1, with D unresolved. V lost 5 bases, J lost 7 bases, and 17 bases lay in between. The CDR3 totals 13 residues. Germline assignment: CDR1 DFQATT and CDR2 SNEGSKA (reference sequence). The CDR3 spells CSAHLNRGNEAFF. The part of the CDR3 DNA that was read is TGCAGTGCTCACCTCAACAGAGGTAATGAA.

In this sample, this clone turned up a few times. The read falls 3 residues short of the CDR3 end, and the missing part is taken from the germline J gene. V is TRBV5-4 and J is TRBJ2-7; no clear D. Germline assignment: CDR1 SGHNT and CDR2 YYREEE (reference sequence). V was trimmed by 1 base and J by 0 bases, leaving 11 bases between them. There are 15 residues in the CDR3. The DNA read from the CDR3 is TGTGCCAGCAGCTTGAGGAGACTCGGCTCCTACGAG. This codes for CASSLRRLGSYE. The CDR3 in full is CASSLRRLGSYEQYF.

This clone was observed at least ten times. The CDR3 end is not reached by the read, which stops 3 residues before it; the germline J gene fills it in. The rearrangement uses TRBV10-3 and TRBJ1-3; 8 nucleotides line up with TRBD1. V was clipped by 3 bases and J by 0 bases; unmatched bases: 7. CDR1 is ENHRY and CDR2 is SYGVKD in the germline V gene. The CDR3 is 17 amino acids. The sequenced part of the CDR3 DNA is TGTGCCATCAGTGACCCTAGGACAGGGCGCTCTGGAAACACC. It specifies CAISDPRTGRSGNT. The complete CDR3 protein is CAISDPRTGRSGNTIYF.

This clone appeared many times. The CDR3 is cut off 3 residues early in the read; its end comes from the germline J gene. The chain carries TRBV29-1 and TRBJ1-1; unclear D gene. V was shortened by 4 bases and J by 0 bases, with 15 bases between the two germline ends. The CDR3 has 15 residues. Germline V gene data show CDR1 as SQVTM and CDR2 as ANQGSEA. The covered CDR3 bases are TGCAGCGTTGCGTGGAATCGGGGATTGAACACTGAA. Residues: CSVAWNRGLNTE. The CDR3 as a whole reads CSVAWNRGLNTEAFF.

This clone was seen ten or more times. The DNA ends 3 residues before the CDR3 does, and the rest of the CDR3 is filled in from the germline J gene. This chain connects TRBV20-1 to TRBJ2-5; 12 bases align to TRBD2. V lost 4 bases, J lost 4 bases, and 10 bases stayed unmatched. This CDR3 has 16 residues. CDR1 DFQATT and CDR2 SNEGSKA come from the germline V gene (reference sequence). The DNA read from the CDR3 is TGCAGTGCTATTCTAGGACTAGCGGGGTGGGGAGAGACC. It is translated as CSAILGLAGWGET. The full CDR3 reads CSAILGLAGWGETQYF.

By proportion, this clone is medium-sized. The read terminates 3 residues before the CDR3 end, so the remaining end is supplied by the germline J gene. The chain is built from TRBV20-1 and TRBJ2-2; 8 bases line up with TRBD2. Germline CDR1 reads DFQATT; CDR2 reads SNEGSKA (reference sequence). This CDR3 region has 15 residues. Trimming cost V 4 bases and J 5 bases; bases outside gene matches: 9. The DNA read from the CDR3 is TGCAGTGCTAAACACAGCGGGAGAGAAACCGGGGAG. Translated: CSAKHSGRETGE. The full CDR3 protein is CSAKHSGRETGELFF.

A remark on this clone: The CDR3 extends 3 residues past the end of the read, so its final part is completed from the germline J gene. The chain uses TRBV20-1 and TRBJ1-4; 10 bases are shared with TRBD1. Germline V gene sequence: CDR1 DFQATT, CDR2 SNEGSKA (reference sequence). CDR3 length: 15 amino acids. The CDR3 reads CSARDRGSGANVLFF. The covered CDR3 bases are TGCAGTGCTAGGGACAGGGGGTCTGGGGCCAACGTA.

This clone was counted ten times or more. Read sequence stops 3 residues before the CDR3 end, and the germline J gene provides the missing end. The chain employs TRBV18 and TRBJ1-1; no clear D gene. The CDR3 runs 13 residues. Germline V lookup: CDR1 KGHSH, CDR2 LQKENI. Trimming shortened V by 3 bases and J by 2 bases, and 7 bases separated the two germline ends. CDR3: CASSPKTNTEAFF. CDR3 DNA, as far as it was read: TGTGCCAGCTCACCGAAGACAAACACTGAA.

There are many counts of this clone. The read stops 3 residues short of the end of the CDR3; the missing end is completed from the germline J gene. J is TRBJ2-1 and V is TRBV6-2 or TRBV6-3, with 9 bases lining up with TRBD2. V was pared by 2 bases and J by 7 bases, with 6 bases of the junction left unmatched. The CDR3 contains 15 residues. Germline CDR1 and CDR2: MNHEY and SVGEGT. The part of the CDR3 DNA that was read is TGTGCCAGCAGTTACCGCGCGGGAGGGGGTAATGAG. Its translation is CASSYRAGGGNE. The CDR3 in full is CASSYRAGGGNEQFF.

This clone has at least ten counts. The read ends 3 residues shy of where the CDR3 ends; the end is completed using the germline J gene. The sample holds other DNA sequences that translate to the same CDR3. This chain joins TRBV5-6 and TRBJ1-2; 7 bases match TRBD1. The germline gives CDR1 SGHDT, CDR2 YYEEEE. This CDR3 is 14 amino acids long. V shed 0 bases, J shed 2 bases, and the junction held 1 base outside the gene matches. The CDR3 bases that were read are TGTGCCAGCAGCTTGGGACAGGGAAACTATGGC. Protein product: CASSLGQGNYG. The whole CDR3 sequence reads CASSLGQGNYGYTF. Together with reference TRBV5-6 and TRBJ1-2, the CDR3 gives the full variable domain: DAGVTQSPTHLIKTRGQQVTLRCSPKSGHDTVSWYQQALGQGPQFIFQYYEEEERQRGNFPDRFSGHQFPNYSSELNVNALLLGDSALYLCASSLGQGNYGYTFGSGTRLTVV.

This clone was counted many times. The read halts 3 residues ahead of the CDR3 end, with the missing end drawn from the germline J gene. The chain has TRBV7-6 and TRBJ2-5; 9 nucleotides line up with TRBD2. CDR1 is SGHVS and CDR2 is FNYEAQ in the germline V gene. CDR3 length: 18 amino acids. V shed 1 base, J shed 5 bases, and the junction held 14 bases outside the gene matches. The part of the CDR3 DNA that was read is TGTGCCAGCAGCTTAGGGGGAGTAGCGGGAGCGGGGGTCGAGACC. This sequence encodes CASSLGGVAGAGVET. The entire CDR3 protein reads CASSLGGVAGAGVETQYF.

This clone was observed at least ten times. The observed sequence ends 3 residues before the CDR3 terminus, with the missing tail filled in from the germline J gene. V and J are TRBV19 and TRBJ2-7, with 13 bases lining up with TRBD2. Germline CDR1 and CDR2: LNHDA and SQIVND (reference sequence). The length of the CDR3 is 14 residues. Unmatched junction bases numbered 9, after V lost 10 bases and J lost 6 bases. CDR3 region: CATQLAGGPGEQYF. The sequenced CDR3 bases are TGTGCCACCCAACTAGCGGGAGGGCCTGGCGAG.

In this sample, this clone turned up many times. The read finishes 3 residues shy of the CDR3 end, and the germline J gene is used to complete it. The chain links TRBV20-1 to TRBJ1-5; 7 positions match TRBD1. This CDR3 contains 15 residues. V shed 0 bases and J 7 bases; nucleotides not matched to a gene: 9. The germline CDR1 and CDR2 sequences are DFQATT and SNEGSKA (reference sequence). CDR3 in amino acids: CSARDRGQESQPQHF. The DNA read from the CDR3 is TGCAGTGCTAGAGATCGTGGACAGGAAAGCCAGCCC.

Ten or more counts support this clone. Read coverage stops 3 residues before the CDR3 terminus; the germline J gene supplies the remainder. V gene TRBV6-1 combines with J gene TRBJ2-5, with 11 bases identical to TRBD1. Unmatched junction bases numbered 4, after V lost 0 bases and J lost 4 bases. Germline V gives CDR1 MNHNS, CDR2 SASEGT. The CDR3 runs to 16 residues. CDR3 DNA (partial): TGTGCCAGCAGTGAAGCCTCCGGGACAGGGGGAGAGACC. Encoded protein: CASSEASGTGGET. The full CDR3 protein reads CASSEASGTGGETQYF.

This clone appeared many times. The read terminates 3 residues ahead of where the CDR3 ends, so the germline J gene completes it. The V call is TRBV6-2 or TRBV6-3, the J call TRBJ2-5; the match to TRBD2 covers 8 bases. Trimming took 6 bases from V and 5 from J; bases not matched to a gene: 5. This CDR3 spans 13 amino acids. CDR1 MNHEY and CDR2 SVGEGT come from the germline V gene. The DNA read from the CDR3 is TGTGCCAGCAGCCGCGGGAGGCCTGAGACC. This translates into CASSRGRPET. The whole CDR3 is CASSRGRPETQYF.

This clone has a count of ten or more. CDR3 loop: CASSSSTGITEAFF. The sequenced part of the CDR3 DNA is TGTGCCAGCAGCTCAAGCACAGGGATCACTGAA. The V call is TRBV7-9, the J call TRBJ1-1, with D possibly TRBD1 on 6 matching bases. The CDR3 goes on 3 residues after the read ends, and that part is filled in from the germline J gene. There are 14 residues in the CDR3. Germline V lookup: CDR1 SEHNR, CDR2 FQNEAQ (reference sequence). V lost 4 bases and J lost 4, with 13 bases in between.

The table lists this clone with a few counts. The junction does not match germline at one end; this may be a read error. The CDR3 end lies 3 residues beyond the end of the read and is filled in from the germline J gene. Different DNA sequences within this sample yield the same CDR3. The gene calls are TRBV18 and TRBJ1-3; D is uncertain. The germline V gene has CDR1 KGHSH and CDR2 LQKENI. The CDR3 spans 16 residues. The covered CDR3 bases are TGTGCCAGCTCACCACCGAGCGGAACTCCTGGAAACACG. It encodes CASSPPSGTPGNT. The full-length CDR3 reads as CASSPPSGTPGNTIYF.

Ten or more counts support this clone. The read terminates 3 residues before the CDR3 end, so the remaining end is supplied by the germline J gene. The chain joins TRBV5-4 to TRBJ1-1; 8 positions agree with TRBD1. The CDR3 covers 14 residues. After removal of 1 base from V and 4 bases from J, the junction contained 3 bases not matched to a gene. Germline V CDR1 and CDR2: SGHNT, YYREEE (reference sequence). The CDR3 loop reads CASSLRTGFTEAFF. The CDR3 DNA, read in part, is TGTGCCAGCAGCTTGAGGACAGGGTTCACTGAA. Based on the CDR3 plus reference TRBV5-4 and TRBJ1-1, the full variable domain is ETGVTQSPTHLIKTRGQQVTLRCSSQSGHNTVSWYQQALGQGPQFIFQYYREEENGRGNFPPRFSGLQFPNYSSELNVNALELDDSALYLCASSLRTGFTEAFFGQGTRLTVV.